This T cell receptor (beta chain) comes out of a study of T cell responses to AZD1222 COVID-19 vaccine. Study outcomes and limitations: Every sample of the repertoires postdated the peak T cell response. Most donors were white British and more were female, and clonal diversity was possibly underestimated. Across spike, vaccine-associated CD4 TCRs were found, dominant at 160-218 and 743-854. Regions left unmutated in variants are reportedly the target of nearly half of spike-specific TCRs.

Assay used: immunoSEQ multiplex PCR; TCRdb lists only in-frame clones, some missing. Of hundreds of thousands of clones listed, around 93% are singletons. Looked up from germline, CDR1 is MDHEN and CDR2 is SYDVKM. The V and J ends lost 6 bases and 2 bases respectively, with 19 bases between them. The CDR3 is 17 residues long. Comment on this clone: The antigen is undetermined.

The sample here was peripheral blood, taken on day 0 of MenACWY control vaccination. This chain joins TRBV28 and TRBJ2-2; maybe TRBD2 (6 bases). This TCR came from an adult in good health. In nucleotides, the CDR3 is TGTGCCAGCAGCCCGGGGACTCCGGGGACCAACACCGGGGAGCTGTTTTTT. Residues: CASSPGTPGTNTGELFF.